The clone carrying this T cell receptor (beta chain) occurred a few times. Its target is unknown. The data derive from a study of T cells after yellow fever vaccination. Study-wide results and caveats: Among primary-vaccination clones, most reappeared after the booster, at 95% to 96% for CD4 and more than 85% for CD8. Weaker overall was a secondary response that nonetheless peaked faster, on day 5 versus 15. The appearance of a small share of clonotypes in both CD4 and CD8 compartments was observed.

TCRdb reprocessed the 5' RACE reads with MiXCR, giving one entry per CDR3 protein. The table lists over 150,000 distinct CDR3 sequences, about 6% of them singletons. CDR1 SGHRS and CDR2 YFSETQ come from the germline V gene. Trimming stripped 3 bases from V and 3 bases from J, with 10 bases between. The CDR3 sequence is 14 residues long. The source material was CD4+ T cells sorted from PBMCs, sampled on the day of the first yellow fever vaccination. V is TRBV5-1 and J is TRBJ1-5; maybe TRBD1 (6 bases). The source of this sequence is a man between 18 and 29 years old who received the YFV17D yellow fever vaccine. The CDR3: CASSSGDTNQPQHF. The CDR3 nucleotides are TGCGCCAGCAGCTCTGGGGACACCAATCAGCCCCAGCATTTT.